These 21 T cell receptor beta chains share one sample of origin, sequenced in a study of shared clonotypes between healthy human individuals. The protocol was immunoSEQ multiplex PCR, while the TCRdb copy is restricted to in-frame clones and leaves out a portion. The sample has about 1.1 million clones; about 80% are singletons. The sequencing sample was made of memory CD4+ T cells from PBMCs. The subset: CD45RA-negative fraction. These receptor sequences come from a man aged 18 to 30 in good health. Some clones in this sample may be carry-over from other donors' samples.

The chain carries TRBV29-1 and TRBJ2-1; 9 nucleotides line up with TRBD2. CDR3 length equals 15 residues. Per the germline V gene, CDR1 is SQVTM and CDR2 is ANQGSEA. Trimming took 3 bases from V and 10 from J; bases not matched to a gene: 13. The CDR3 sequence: CSVDNSSGRIGEQFF. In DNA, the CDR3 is TGCAGCGTTGATAACTCGAGCGGGAGGATAGGGGAGCAGTTCTTC.

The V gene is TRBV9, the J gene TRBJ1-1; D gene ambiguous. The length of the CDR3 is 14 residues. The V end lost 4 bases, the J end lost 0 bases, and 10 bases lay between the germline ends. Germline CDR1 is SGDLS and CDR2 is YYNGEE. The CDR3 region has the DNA TGTGCCAGCAGCACGGACGGGCTGAACACTGAAGCTTTCTTT. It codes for CASSTDGLNTEAFF.

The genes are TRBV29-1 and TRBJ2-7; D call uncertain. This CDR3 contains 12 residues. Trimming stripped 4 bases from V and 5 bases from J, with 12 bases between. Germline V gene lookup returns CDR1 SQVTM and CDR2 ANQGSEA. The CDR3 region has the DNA TGCAGCGTTGGGATAGGGCGGCACGAGCAGTACTTC. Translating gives CSVGIGRHEQYF.

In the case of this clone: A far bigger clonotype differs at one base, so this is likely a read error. The CDR3 DNA reads as TGTACCAGCAGTGAAGAGGGCTCCTACTCGGGCTACACCTTC. Amino acid sequence: CTSSEEGSYSGYTF. The chain uses TRBV2 and TRBJ1-2; D is ambiguous. Looked up from germline, CDR1 is SNHLY and CDR2 is FYNNEI. The CDR3 runs 14 residues.

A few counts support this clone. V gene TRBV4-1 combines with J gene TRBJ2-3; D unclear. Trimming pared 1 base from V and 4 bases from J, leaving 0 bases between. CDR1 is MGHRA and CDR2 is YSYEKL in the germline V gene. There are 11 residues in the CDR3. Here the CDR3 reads CASSQADTQYF. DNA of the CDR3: TGCGCCAGCAGCCAAGCAGATACGCAGTATTTT.

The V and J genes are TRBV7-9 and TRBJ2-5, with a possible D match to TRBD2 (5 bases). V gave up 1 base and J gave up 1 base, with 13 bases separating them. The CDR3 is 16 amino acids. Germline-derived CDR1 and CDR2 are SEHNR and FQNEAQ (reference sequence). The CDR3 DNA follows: TGTGCCAGCAGCTTAGTCGGGGAGAGGGCCCAAGAGACCCAGTACTTC. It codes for CASSLVGERAQETQYF.

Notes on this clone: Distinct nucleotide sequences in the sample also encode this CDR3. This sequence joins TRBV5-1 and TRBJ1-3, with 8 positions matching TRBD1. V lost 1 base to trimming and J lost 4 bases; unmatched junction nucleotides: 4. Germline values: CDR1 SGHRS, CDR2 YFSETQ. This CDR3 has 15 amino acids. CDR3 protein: CASSLSGGDGNTIYF. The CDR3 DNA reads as TGCGCCAGCAGCTTGTCAGGGGGCGACGGAAACACCATATATTTT.

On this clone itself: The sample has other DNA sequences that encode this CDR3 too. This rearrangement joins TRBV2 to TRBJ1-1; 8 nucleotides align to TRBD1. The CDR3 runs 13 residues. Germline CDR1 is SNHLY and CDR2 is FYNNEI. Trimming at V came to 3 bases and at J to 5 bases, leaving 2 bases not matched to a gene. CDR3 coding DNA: TGTGCCAGCAGTGACAGGGGGCGAACTGAAGCTTTCTTT. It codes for CASSDRGRTEAFF. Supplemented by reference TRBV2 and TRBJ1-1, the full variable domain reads EPEVTQTPSHQVTQMGQEVILRCVPISNHLYFYWYRQILGQKVEFLVSFYNNEISEKSEIFDDQFSVERPDGSNFTLKIRSTKLEDSAMYFCASSDRGRTEAFFGQGTRLTVV.

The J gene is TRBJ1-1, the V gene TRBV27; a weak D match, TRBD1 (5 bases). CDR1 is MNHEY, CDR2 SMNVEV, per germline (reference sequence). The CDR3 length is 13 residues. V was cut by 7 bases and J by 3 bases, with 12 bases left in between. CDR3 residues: CASISREHTEAFF. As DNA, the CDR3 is TGTGCCAGCATAAGCAGGGAGCACACTGAAGCTTTCTTT.

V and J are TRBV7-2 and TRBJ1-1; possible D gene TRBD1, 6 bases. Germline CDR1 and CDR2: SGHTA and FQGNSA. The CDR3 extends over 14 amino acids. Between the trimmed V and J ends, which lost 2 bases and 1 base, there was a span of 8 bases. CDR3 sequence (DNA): TGTGCCAGCAGCTTAAGGGGGGCGAACACTGAAGCTTTCTTT. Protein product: CASSLRGANTEAFF.

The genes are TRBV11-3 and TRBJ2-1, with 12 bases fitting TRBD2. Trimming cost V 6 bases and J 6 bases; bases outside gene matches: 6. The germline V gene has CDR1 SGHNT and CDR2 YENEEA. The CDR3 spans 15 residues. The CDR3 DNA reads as TGTGCCAGCAGTCTAGGACTAGCGGGGAGCAATGAGCAGTTCTTC. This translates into CASSLGLAGSNEQFF.

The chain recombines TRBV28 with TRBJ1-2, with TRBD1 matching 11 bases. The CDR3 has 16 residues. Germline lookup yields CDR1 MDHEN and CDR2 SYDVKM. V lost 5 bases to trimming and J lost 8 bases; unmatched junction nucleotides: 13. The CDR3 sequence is CASSRTGPGQGGGYTF. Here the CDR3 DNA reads TGTGCCAGCAGTCGAACCGGACCGGGACAGGGGGGCGGCTACACCTTC.

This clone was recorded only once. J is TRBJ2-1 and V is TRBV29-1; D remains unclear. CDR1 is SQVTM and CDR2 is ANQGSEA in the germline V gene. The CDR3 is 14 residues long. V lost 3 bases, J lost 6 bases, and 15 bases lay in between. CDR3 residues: CSVDNSRSGNEQFF. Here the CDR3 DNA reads TGCAGCGTTGATAATAGCAGGTCGGGCAATGAGCAGTTCTTC.

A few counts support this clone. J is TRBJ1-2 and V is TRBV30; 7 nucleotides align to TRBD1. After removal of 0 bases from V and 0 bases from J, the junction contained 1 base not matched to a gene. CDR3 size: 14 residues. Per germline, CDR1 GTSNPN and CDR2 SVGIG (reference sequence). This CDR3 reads CAWSVGQANYGYTF. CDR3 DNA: TGTGCCTGGAGTGTAGGACAGGCTAACTATGGCTACACCTTC. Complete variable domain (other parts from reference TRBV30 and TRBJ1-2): SQTIHQWPATLVQPVGSPLSLECTVEGTSNPNLYWYRQAAGRGLQLLFYSVGIGQISSEVPQNLSASRPQDRQFILSSKKLLLSDSGFYLCAWSVGQANYGYTFGSGTRLTVV.

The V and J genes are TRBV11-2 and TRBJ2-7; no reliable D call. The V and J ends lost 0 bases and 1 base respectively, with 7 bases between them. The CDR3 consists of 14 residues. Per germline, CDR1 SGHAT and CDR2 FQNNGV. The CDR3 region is CASSLEAVSYEQYF. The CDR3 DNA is TGTGCCAGCAGCTTAGAGGCGGTATCCTACGAGCAGTACTTC.

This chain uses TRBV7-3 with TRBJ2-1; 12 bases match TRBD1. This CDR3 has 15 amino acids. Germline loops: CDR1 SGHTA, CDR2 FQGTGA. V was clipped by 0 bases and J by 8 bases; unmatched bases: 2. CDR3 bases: TGTGCCAGCAGCTTAACGGGGACAGGGGGCGATGAGCAGTTCTTC. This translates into CASSLTGTGGDEQFF.

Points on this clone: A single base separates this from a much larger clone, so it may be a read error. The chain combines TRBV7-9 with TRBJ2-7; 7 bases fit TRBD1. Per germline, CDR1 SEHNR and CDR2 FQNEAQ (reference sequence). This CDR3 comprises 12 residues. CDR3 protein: CASSSTGNERYF. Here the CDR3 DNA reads TGTGCCAGCAGCTCGACAGGGAACGAGCGGTACTTC.

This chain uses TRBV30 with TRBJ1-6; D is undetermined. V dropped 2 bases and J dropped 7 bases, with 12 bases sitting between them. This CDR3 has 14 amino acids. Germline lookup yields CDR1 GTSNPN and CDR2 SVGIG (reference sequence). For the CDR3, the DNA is TGTGCCTGGAGTTACTTGACGTCGAATTCACCCCTCCACTTT. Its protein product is CAWSYLTSNSPLHF.

DNA for the CDR3: TGTGCCAGCAGCCAAAAGTGGGGACAGACCAGGGACACTGAAGCTTTCTTT. This codes for CASSQKWGQTRDTEAFF. The genes are TRBV7-9 and TRBJ1-1; 7 bases match TRBD1. The trim removed 5 bases at V and 3 bases at J, leaving 15 bases unmatched. Germline V gives CDR1 SEHNR, CDR2 FQNEAQ (reference sequence). CDR3 length equals 17 residues.

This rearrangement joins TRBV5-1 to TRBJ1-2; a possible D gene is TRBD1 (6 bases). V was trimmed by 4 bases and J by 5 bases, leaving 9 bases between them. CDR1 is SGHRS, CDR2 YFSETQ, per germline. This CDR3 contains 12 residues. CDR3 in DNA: TGCGCCAGCAGCACGGACAGTTATGGCTACACCTTC. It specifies CASSTDSYGYTF.

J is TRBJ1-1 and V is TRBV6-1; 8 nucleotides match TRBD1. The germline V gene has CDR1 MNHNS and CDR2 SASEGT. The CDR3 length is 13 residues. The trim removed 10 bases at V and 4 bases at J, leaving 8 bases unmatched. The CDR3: CAIEPGGSTEAFF. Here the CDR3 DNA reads TGTGCCATCGAGCCAGGGGGCAGCACTGAAGCTTTCTTT.